This TCR beta chain was found in a study of blood T cell repertoires in COVID-19. For the study at large: Acute and convalescent COVID-19 samples came from the United States, Italy and Spain. T cells, B-cell-depleted T cells, or PBMCs provided the cDNA or gDNA that served as material.

CDR1 and CDR2 (germline): MGHRA, YSYEKL. J was trimmed by 5 bases and V by 1 base; bases with no gene match: 12. There are 17 residues in the CDR3. Authors' methods: By means of reference gene primer amplification, nucleated cell counts were estimated. Sequenced by immunoSEQ multiplex PCR; TCRdb stores in-frame clones only, minus some. D and trimming were read from the DNA, whereas the V and J calls and clone size are those reported in that table. Altogether 90,000 to 100,000 clones are present, around 87% being singletons, with the ten largest covering 15%. V usage is TRBV4-1 and J usage is TRBJ2-5; 8 nucleotides match TRBD2. Sequencing was done on a sample of peripheral blood. The TCR originated in a human donor in a cohort sampled during active COVID-19. CDR3: CASSQAVTGGPSETQYF. CDR3 bases: TGCGCCAGCAGCCAAGCTGTGACGGGAGGGCCGTCCGAGACCCAGTACTTC.